These T cell receptor beta chains were read from a single sample in a study of spatial heterogeneity in lung cancer. One entry per CDR3 protein results from TCRdb running MiXCR on the 5' RACE reads. The repertoire has approximately 41,000 distinct CDR3 sequences, 8% to 11% of them found once; the top ten carry roughly 17%. Material: PBMCs, obtained at follow-up. The origin of the receptors is a female donor with early-stage non-small cell lung cancer. Each CDR3 is given with its conserved first and last residue. D genes are given only for firm matches.

v_gene	d_gene	j_gene	CDR3aa
TRBV5-4	.	TRBJ2-7	CASSQGATSYEQYF
TRBV11-2	.	TRBJ1-1	CASSTDRRAFF
TRBV18	TRBD1	TRBJ2-3	CASSLLGQARAGDTQYF
TRBV5-1	TRBD1	TRBJ2-1	CASSREPRDRGRNEQFF
TRBV2	.	TRBJ1-2	CASSQGEYGYTF
TRBV5-1	.	TRBJ2-1	CASRDDSRKIYNEQFF
TRBV5-1	.	TRBJ2-1	CASSFEGGQFAEQFF
TRBV3-1	.	TRBJ2-1	CASSQLTGYNEQFF
TRBV29-1	TRBD1	TRBJ1-2	CSATGQSNYGYTF
TRBV29-1	.	TRBJ2-1	CSVVSGKRDEQFF
TRBV29-1	TRBD1	TRBJ2-7	CSVGDRGRDEQYF
TRBV20-1	TRBD1	TRBJ1-6	CSARDRRGRNSPLHF
TRBV20-1	TRBD1	TRBJ1-3	CSARATGTGNTIYF
TRBV18	.	TRBJ2-5	CASSPAGLEETQYF
TRBV20-1	TRBD1	TRBJ2-3	CSAPATGWISTDTQYF
TRBV11-2	.	TRBJ2-5	CASSLAGVSRLQETQYF
TRBV28	.	TRBJ2-7	CASSFGGLGYEQYF
TRBV12-3/TRBV12-4	TRBD1	TRBJ2-7	CASSLRDRDHEQYF
TRBV6-6	.	TRBJ1-1	CASSPTPEAFF
TRBV9	.	TRBJ2-7	CASSVATWHEQYF
TRBV5-4	.	TRBJ2-2	CASSLRGSRGELFF
TRBV7-9	.	TRBJ1-2	CASSFDGPNRRINYGYTF
TRBV6-2/TRBV6-3	TRBD1	TRBJ2-7	CASGDRRYEQYF
TRBV28	.	TRBJ1-5	CASSRGGASNQPQHF